These 20 T cell receptor beta chains share one sample of origin, sequenced in a study of blood T cell repertoires in COVID-19. The protocol was immunoSEQ multiplex PCR, while the TCRdb copy is restricted to in-frame clones and leaves out a portion. Of around 40,000 clones in the sample, roughly 89% were seen once. What was sequenced was peripheral blood. Source of these receptors: a man in his forties with COVID-19, enrolled during active disease.

The chain couples TRBV2 to TRBJ1-6; D is undetermined. Trimming took 5 bases from V and 10 from J, leaving 12 bases between them. There are 13 residues in the CDR3. Germline assignment: CDR1 SNHLY and CDR2 FYNNEI. Here the CDR3 DNA reads TGTGCCAGCAGTAAATCTACAGTCTCACCCCTCCACTTT. This translates into CASSKSTVSPLHF.

This chain uses TRBV5-1 with TRBJ2-4; possibly TRBD1 for D (6 bases). Germline V gene lookup returns CDR1 SGHRS and CDR2 YFSETQ. V was pared by 0 bases and J by 7 bases, with 11 bases between. CDR3 length equals 14 residues. The CDR3 spells CASSLGGGDNIQYF. CDR3 DNA sequence: TGCGCCAGCAGCTTGGGAGGGGGTGATAACATTCAGTACTTC.

The CDR3 spells CATSSMDRGRLHGYTF. The CDR3 bases are TGTGCCACCAGCAGCATGGACAGGGGGCGACTGCATGGCTACACCTTC. The rearrangement joins TRBV15 to TRBJ1-2; 11 bases agree with TRBD1. V shed 3 bases and J 6 bases; nucleotides not matched to a gene: 9. The CDR3 totals 16 residues. CDR1 and CDR2 from the germline V gene are LNHNV and YYDKDF (reference sequence).

The chain has TRBV5-8 and TRBJ1-5; D is undetermined. Trimming left V 6 bases short and J 4 bases short, with 17 bases between. From germline, CDR1 is SGHTS and CDR2 YDEGEE. This CDR3 spans 15 amino acids. The chain's CDR3 is CASTPEGGLNQPQHF. For the CDR3, the DNA is TGTGCCAGCACCCCTGAAGGCGGATTGAATCAGCCCCAGCATTTT.

There are a few counts of this clone. The V call is TRBV7-2, the J call TRBJ2-1; D may be TRBD1 (6 bases). Deletions cut 1 base from V and 0 bases from J, with 10 bases between. CDR3 size: 16 residues. Germline CDR1 SGHTA, CDR2 FQGNSA. CDR3 DNA sequence: TGTGCCAGCAGCTTAGAGGCGGACAGCTCCTACAATGAGCAGTTCTTC. It translates to CASSLEADSSYNEQFF.

V gene TRBV7-8 combines with J gene TRBJ2-1, with 7 bases matching TRBD2. V gave up 6 bases and J gave up 0 bases; unmatched junction bases: 2. CDR1 SGHVS and CDR2 FQNEAQ come from the germline V gene. This CDR3 is built from 14 residues. CDR3 sequence (DNA): TGTGCCAGCAGGATAGCGGGCTCCTACAATGAGCAGTTCTTC. It yields the protein CASRIAGSYNEQFF.

The genes are TRBV2 and TRBJ2-5, with D maybe TRBD2 (6 bases). V lost 2 bases and J lost 1, with 11 bases in between. The germline V gene encodes CDR1 SNHLY and CDR2 FYNNEI. The CDR3 loop spans 15 amino acids. CDR3 nucleotide sequence: TGTGCCAGCAGTGAACAGCGGGCGATCCAAGAGACCCAGTACTTC. This gives the protein CASSEQRAIQETQYF.

The CDR3 loop is CASSLELALNEQFF. In nucleotides, the CDR3 is TGTGCCAGCAGCTTAGAGTTAGCCCTAAATGAGCAGTTCTTC. This chain joins TRBV11-2 and TRBJ2-1, with no clear D. The CDR3 is 14 amino acids. Germline CDR1 reads SGHAT; CDR2 reads FQNNGV. V lost 0 bases and J 7 bases, leaving 10 bases between the germline ends.

The rearrangement links TRBV6-5 to TRBJ2-1; 13 positions match TRBD2. Germline V gene sequence: CDR1 MNHEY, CDR2 SVGAGI. The V and J ends lost 4 bases and 8 bases, in that order; junction bases with no gene match: 5. The CDR3 contains 15 residues. In DNA form, the CDR3 reads TGTGCCAGCAGTTCGGGACTAGCGGGATTGTATGAGCAGTTCTTC. This sequence encodes CASSSGLAGLYEQFF.

This chain links TRBV19 with TRBJ1-5; a weak D match, TRBD1 (5 bases). The CDR3 is 15 residues long. CDR1 LNHDA and CDR2 SQIVND come from the germline V gene (reference sequence). With 5 bases removed from V and 5 bases from J, the gap between germline ends came to 16 bases. The CDR3 coding sequence is TGTGCCAGTAGTGCCGGACAATTCGGCGATCAGCCCCAGCATTTT. It translates to CASSAGQFGDQPQHF.

The rearrangement uses TRBV5-1 and TRBJ1-1, with a possible D match to TRBD1 (6 bases). Germline V gene sequence: CDR1 SGHRS, CDR2 YFSETQ. V shed 4 bases and J shed 4 bases, with 23 bases lying between them. The CDR3 is 17 amino acids. The CDR3 DNA is TGCGCCAGCAGCCCGGACAGCCTTTCAACCCGACGCACTGAAGCTTTCTTT. Translating gives CASSPDSLSTRRTEAFF.

V gene TRBV6-1 combines with J gene TRBJ1-2, with D unclear. CDR1 is MNHNS and CDR2 is SASEGT in the germline V gene. Trimming cost V 3 bases and J 4 bases, with 15 bases left between them. There are 15 residues in the CDR3. The chain's CDR3 is CASSDPARLGYGYTF. The CDR3 DNA reads as TGTGCCAGCAGTGACCCAGCCCGACTTGGCTATGGCTACACCTTC.

The chain uses TRBV19 and TRBJ2-1, with 12 bases matching TRBD2. The CDR3 is made up of 16 amino acids. Germline CDR1 LNHDA, CDR2 SQIVND (reference sequence). The V and J ends lost 3 bases and 8 bases, in that order; junction bases with no gene match: 8. The chain's CDR3 is CASSIGASGGVYEQFF. In DNA, the CDR3 is TGTGCCAGTAGTATCGGCGCTAGCGGGGGGGTGTATGAGCAGTTCTTC.

The genes are TRBV10-1 and TRBJ2-3; 11 bases line up with TRBD1. The CDR3 extends over 16 amino acids. The V and J ends lost 4 bases and 4 bases, in that order; junction bases with no gene match: 7. Looked up from germline, CDR1 is WNHNN and CDR2 is SYGVQD (reference sequence). The CDR3: CASSGPGDRGSDTQYF. The CDR3 nucleotides are TGCGCCAGCAGTGGACCCGGGGACAGGGGGTCAGATACGCAGTATTTT.

The chain uses TRBV6-1 and TRBJ2-4, with 9 positions matching TRBD2. The V segment lost 1 base and the J segment 0 bases; nucleotides outside the gene matches: 7. Germline values: CDR1 MNHNS, CDR2 SASEGT. CDR3 size: 18 residues. The CDR3 nucleotides read TGTGCCAGCAGTGAAGTACGGCTAGCGGGGCTAGCCAAAAACATTCAGTACTTC. This translates into CASSEVRLAGLAKNIQYF.

The gene calls are TRBV5-6 and TRBJ2-5; 8 bases are shared with TRBD2. Germline V gene sequence: CDR1 SGHDT, CDR2 YYEEEE. Germline trimming cut 1 base from V and 2 bases from J; bases unmatched to any gene: 7. The CDR3 is 16 amino acids. In DNA form, the CDR3 reads TGTGCCAGCAGCTTGTACCTAGCGGGTGCTCAAGAGACCCAGTACTTC. Protein: CASSLYLAGAQETQYF.

This chain joins TRBV11-2 and TRBJ2-5; possible D gene TRBD2, 5 bases. Germline CDR1 reads SGHAT; CDR2 reads FQNNGV. The CDR3 is 15 residues long. The ends were cut back, 3 bases at V and 3 bases at J, with 14 bases in the middle. CDR3 loop: CASSFGRTPKETQYF. CDR3 nucleotide sequence: TGTGCCAGCAGCTTTGGTAGGACTCCAAAAGAGACCCAGTACTTC.

V is TRBV11-2 and J is TRBJ1-3; D unresolved. Deletions cut 4 bases from V and 1 base from J, with 14 bases between. This CDR3 is 16 amino acids long. Germline loops: CDR1 SGHAT, CDR2 FQNNGV. The CDR3 sequence: CASSSVGGSSGNTIYF. The CDR3 coding sequence is TGTGCCAGCAGCTCGGTCGGAGGTTCTTCTGGAAACACCATATATTTT. Full variable domain (outside the CDR3, taken from reference TRBV11-2 and TRBJ1-3): EAGVAQSPRYKIIEKRQSVAFWCNPISGHATLYWYQQILGQGPKLLIQFQNNGVVDDSQLPKDRFSAERLKGVDSTLKIQPAKLEDSAVYLCASSSVGGSSGNTIYFGEGSWLTVV.

V gene TRBV28 combines with J gene TRBJ2-7, with 7 bases identical to TRBD2. The CDR3 contains 13 residues. Germline V gene sequence: CDR1 MDHEN, CDR2 SYDVKM. V gave up 7 bases and J gave up 6 bases; unmatched junction bases: 9. The CDR3 is CASTVAGRGEQYF. The CDR3 DNA follows: TGTGCCAGCACCGTAGCGGGTCGAGGCGAGCAGTACTTC.

The chain couples TRBV20-1 to TRBJ2-2, with D perhaps TRBD1 (6 bases). Per germline, CDR1 DFQATT and CDR2 SNEGSKA (reference sequence). V was cut by 3 bases and J by 5 bases, with 13 bases left in between. The CDR3 length is 14 residues. Here the CDR3 DNA reads TGCAGTGCTAGTCAGGGGAGAGCTACCGGGGAGCTGTTTTTT. The encoded protein is CSASQGRATGELFF.